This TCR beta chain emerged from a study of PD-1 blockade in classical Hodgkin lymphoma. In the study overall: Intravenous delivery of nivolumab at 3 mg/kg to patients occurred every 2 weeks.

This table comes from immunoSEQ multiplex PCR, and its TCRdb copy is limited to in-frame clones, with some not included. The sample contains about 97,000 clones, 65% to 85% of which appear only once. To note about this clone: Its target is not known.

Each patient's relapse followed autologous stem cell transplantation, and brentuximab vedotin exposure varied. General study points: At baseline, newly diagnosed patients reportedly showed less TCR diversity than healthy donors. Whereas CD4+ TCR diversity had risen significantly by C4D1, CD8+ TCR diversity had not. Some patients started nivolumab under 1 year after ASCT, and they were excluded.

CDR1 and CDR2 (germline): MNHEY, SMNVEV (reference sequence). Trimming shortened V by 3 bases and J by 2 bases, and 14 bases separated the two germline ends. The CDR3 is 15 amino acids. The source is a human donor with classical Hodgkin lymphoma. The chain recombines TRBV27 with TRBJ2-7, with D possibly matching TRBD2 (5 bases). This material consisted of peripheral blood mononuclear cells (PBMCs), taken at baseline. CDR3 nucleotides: TGTGCCAGCAGTTTCCGTGGAGGCGGCCCCTACGAGCAGTACTTC. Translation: CASSFRGGGPYEQYF.